The next 11 T cell receptor beta chains were all read from a single sample in a study of blood T cell repertoires in COVID-19. Sequencing used immunoSEQ multiplex PCR; TCRdb keeps in-frame clones, though not all of them. This repertoire shows approximately 210,000 clones, 92% found once; its top ten account for about 1.3%. The material sequenced was peripheral blood. The source is a man aged 25-40 years with acute or convalescent COVID-19.

The rearrangement links TRBV6-1 to TRBJ2-7, with 8 positions matching TRBD2. After removal of 5 bases from V and 3 bases from J, the junction contained 9 bases not matched to a gene. CDR3 size: 15 residues. Per the germline V gene, CDR1 is MNHNS and CDR2 is SASEGT. The CDR3 DNA reads as TGTGCCAGCAGTTCTAGGGCCGGGGGGGTCTACGAGCAGTACTTC. Protein sequence: CASSSRAGGVYEQYF.

For the CDR3, the DNA is TGCGCCAGCAGCTCGGCATTGGGGAGAACCTACGAGCAGTACTTC. It specifies CASSSALGRTYEQYF. The chain uses TRBV5-1 and TRBJ2-7; tentative D call: TRBD2 (5 bases). Germline-derived CDR1 and CDR2 are SGHRS and YFSETQ. The CDR3 is 15 residues long. The V gene lost 3 bases and the J gene lost 2 bases, with 15 bases spanning the gap.

The rearrangement uses TRBV18 and TRBJ1-2; no firm D call. Germline assignment: CDR1 KGHSH and CDR2 LQKENI. The V gene lost 2 bases and the J gene lost 1 base, with 11 bases spanning the gap. The CDR3 contains 15 residues. For the CDR3, the DNA is TGTGCCAGCTCACCAGGGCCCGATGTTAACTATGGCTACACCTTC. Protein sequence: CASSPGPDVNYGYTF.

V and J are TRBV7-9 and TRBJ1-4, with D unresolved. The length of the CDR3 is 14 residues. The V and J ends lost 5 bases and 7 bases respectively, with 14 bases between them. Germline lookup yields CDR1 SEHNR and CDR2 FQNEAQ (reference sequence). The CDR3 DNA is TGTGCCAGCAGCGGAGGGCGGGGAAGTGAAAAACTGTTTTTT. Protein: CASSGGRGSEKLFF.

The V call is TRBV5-4, the J call TRBJ1-2, with a tentative D call TRBD1 (5 bases). Germline values: CDR1 SGHNT, CDR2 YYREEE (reference sequence). The CDR3 contains 16 residues. Trimming stripped 2 bases from V and 4 bases from J, with 18 bases between. The CDR3 is CASSFSTDRSPYGYTF. DNA of the CDR3: TGTGCCAGCAGCTTCTCGACAGACCGGAGCCCCTATGGCTACACCTTC.

The rearrangement uses TRBV30 and TRBJ2-7; D remains ambiguous. V was clipped by 2 bases and J by 6 bases, with 11 bases between them. In germline, CDR1 is GTSNPN, CDR2 SVGIG (reference sequence). CDR3 length: 12 residues. The CDR3 DNA sequence: TGTGCCTGGAGTAGCTACCGCTCCGAGCAGTACTTC. Its translation: CAWSSYRSEQYF.

V is TRBV9 and J is TRBJ2-5; D uncertain. The V and J ends lost 0 bases and 2 bases respectively, with 5 bases between them. Germline CDR1 is SGDLS and CDR2 is YYNGEE. The CDR3 runs to 13 residues. This CDR3 is CASSVAVQETQYF. In DNA form, the CDR3 reads TGTGCCAGCAGCGTAGCCGTTCAAGAGACCCAGTACTTC. The full variable domain, its missing parts supplied by reference TRBV9 and TRBJ2-5, is DSGVTQTPKHLITATGQRVTLRCSPRSGDLSVYWYQQSLDQGLQFLIQYYNGEERAKGNILERFSAQQFPDLHSELNLSSLELGDSALYFCASSVAVQETQYFGPGTRLLVL.

This chain uses TRBV1 with TRBJ1-2. TRBV1 is reported as a pseudogene. The CDR3 loop spans 17 amino acids. The CDR3 bases are TGCACCAGCAGCCCCCGTTCCCAGGCCGGGAAAAACTATGGCTACACCTTC. Its protein product is CTSSPRSQAGKNYGYTF.

The gene calls are TRBV12-3 or TRBV12-4 and TRBJ2-7, with D perhaps matching TRBD1 (6 bases). This CDR3 is 11 amino acids long. Trimming stripped 3 bases from V and 8 bases from J, with 8 bases between. CDR3 amino acids: CASSFGQQQYF. The CDR3 DNA is TGTGCCAGCAGTTTCGGACAGCAGCAGTACTTC.

CDR3 DNA sequence: TGTGCCAGCAGCTCCCTGGCAGGGGACAATCAGCCCCAGCATTTT. Amino acids: CASSSLAGDNQPQHF. The V gene is TRBV5-5, the J gene TRBJ1-5; TRBD1 is a possible D gene (6 bases). V was shortened by 3 bases and J by 3 bases, with 13 bases between the two germline ends. This CDR3 has 15 residues. Germline V gene sequence: CDR1 SGHKS, CDR2 YYEKEE (reference sequence).

This chain links TRBV5-4 with TRBJ1-4; D may be TRBD1 (6 bases). The V end lost 4 bases, the J end lost 7 bases, and 11 bases lay between the germline ends. The germline V gene encodes CDR1 SGHNT and CDR2 YYREEE (reference sequence). The CDR3 is 13 amino acids. The DNA for the CDR3 is TGTGCCAGCAGCAACAGGACAGTTGAAAAACTGTTTTTT. This codes for CASSNRTVEKLFF.